This T cell receptor beta chain was recovered during a study of T cell repertoires in cytomegalovirus infection. Background on the study: From public TCR beta signatures came an indication of both CMV infection and matching HLA type.

Of note for this clonotype: No antigen is known for it.

The germline V gene encodes CDR1 SGHVS and CDR2 FQNEAQ. Trimming shortened V by 5 bases and J by 4 bases, and 23 bases separated the two germline ends. The CDR3 loop spans 17 amino acids. General observations from the study: The ex vivo response showed dominance by HLA-C-restricted CMV-specific TCR beta clonotypes. Pooled public TCR beta family frequency picked out CMV carriers with the relevant HLA.

TCRdb processed the reads anew with MiXCR; each CDR3 protein has one entry. The table has fewer than 350,000 distinct CDR3 sequences, about a sixth seen once. The sample consisted of PBMCs. The source is a human donor in good health (CMV status not recorded). Some clones in this sample may be carry-over from other donors' samples. V gene TRBV7-8 combines with J gene TRBJ1-1, with D possibly TRBD1 on 6 matching bases. The CDR3 nucleotides read TGTGCCAGCAGCCATAGTGGGCTCGGGACAAGGGGCACTGAAGCTTTCTTT. Translating it yields CASSHSGLGTRGTEAFF.